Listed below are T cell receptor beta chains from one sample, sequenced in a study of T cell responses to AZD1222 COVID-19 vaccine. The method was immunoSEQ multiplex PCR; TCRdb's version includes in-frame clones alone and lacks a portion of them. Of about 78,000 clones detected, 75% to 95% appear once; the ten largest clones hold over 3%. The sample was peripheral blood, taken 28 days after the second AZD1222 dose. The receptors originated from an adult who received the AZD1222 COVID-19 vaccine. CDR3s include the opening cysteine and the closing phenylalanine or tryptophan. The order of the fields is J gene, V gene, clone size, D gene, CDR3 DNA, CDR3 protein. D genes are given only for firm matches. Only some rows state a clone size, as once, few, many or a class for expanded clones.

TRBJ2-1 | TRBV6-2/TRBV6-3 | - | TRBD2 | TGTGCCAGCAGTTACTCGACTAGCGTAGACAATGAGCAGTTCTTC | CASSYSTSVDNEQFF
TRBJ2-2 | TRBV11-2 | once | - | TGTGCCAGCAGCTCGATCGGGACTGACAACACCGGGGAGCTGTTTTTT | CASSSIGTDNTGELFF
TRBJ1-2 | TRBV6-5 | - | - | TGTGCCAGCGCCGATAGGCCTGACTATGGCTACACCTTC | CASADRPDYGYTF
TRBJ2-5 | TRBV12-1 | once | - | TGTGCCAGCAGCATCGGTCCGAAGCGGGCCCAGTACTTC | CASSIGPKRAQYF
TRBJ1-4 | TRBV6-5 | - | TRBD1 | TGTGCCAGCAGCTACGGACAGGGGATCACTAATGAAAAACTGTTTTTT | CASSYGQGITNEKLFF
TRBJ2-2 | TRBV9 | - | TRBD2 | TGTGCCAGCAGCCTCCGGGTAGCGGGAGGGAGAACCGGGGAGCTGTTTTTT | CASSLRVAGGRTGELFF
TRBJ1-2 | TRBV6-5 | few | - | TGTGCCAGCATTGCCAAGGGAAAAGGATATGGCTACACCTTC | CASIAKGKGYGYTF
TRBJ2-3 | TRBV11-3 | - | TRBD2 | TGTGCCAGCCACCCGGGACTAGCGGGATCAGATACGCAGTATTTT | CASHPGLAGSDTQYF
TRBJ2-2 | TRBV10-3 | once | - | TGTGCCATCAGTGACAGAACGAACACCGGGGAGCTGTTTTTT | CAISDRTNTGELFF
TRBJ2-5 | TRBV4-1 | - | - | TGCGCCAGTAGGGCGTCCCTCGGGGCGACCCAGTACTTC | CASRASLGATQYF
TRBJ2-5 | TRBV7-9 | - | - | TGTGCCAGCAGCTTAGCGGTGTCACAAGAGACCCAGTACTTC | CASSLAVSQETQYF
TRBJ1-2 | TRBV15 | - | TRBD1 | TGTGCCACCAGCAGGACCCCGGACAGGGTCAATGGCTACACCTTC | CATSRTPDRVNGYTF
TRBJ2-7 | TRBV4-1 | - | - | TGCGCCAGCAGCCAAGGACTGGATCTCTACGAGCAGTACTTC | CASSQGLDLYEQYF
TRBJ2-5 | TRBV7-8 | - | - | TGTGCCAGCAGCGAGAGGGGGGGAGCCGAGACCCAGTACTTC | CASSERGGAETQYF